This paragraph reports one T cell receptor beta chain. This record belongs to a study of CXCR3-negative and CXCR3-positive naive CD8 T cells. The CDR3 covers 17 residues. Germline V gene lookup returns CDR1 SGHTA and CDR2 FQGTGA. Triplicate sorts, 250,000 to 350,000 cells apiece, were made for each CD8+ T cell subset. The libraries of TRB cDNA were prepared using 5' RACE with UMI labels. TCRdb reprocessed the 5' RACE reads, with one entry per CDR3 protein and no DNA. Here the sample table reports 40,000 to 55,000 distinct CDR3 sequences. This receptor was taken from a human donor in good health. Some clones in this sample may be carry-over from other donors' samples. The sequencing input was naive CXCR3- CD8+ T cells from blood. Noted subset: CD45RO-CCR7+CD27+CD95- naive CD8+ T cells lacking CXCR3 (TNR3-). This chain joins TRBV7-3 and TRBJ2-1; without DNA, the TCRdb call of TRBD1 cannot be checked. The CDR3 sequence: CASSLTSGQASYNEQFF.